This T cell receptor beta chain was captured by sequencing in a study of siplizumab effects on memory and regulatory T cells. Study findings and constraints: Unstimulated naive T cells seemed to show more diversity than memory cells did, and they also seemed to be among the major contributors to the alloresponse. An assignable phenotype, naive or memory, was missing from roughly 80-95% of proliferating CD4+ or CD8+ clones.

A remark on this clone: Its antigen is unidentified.

Method: immunoSEQ multiplex PCR; TCRdb's copy keeps in-frame clones and lacks some. Seen here are nearly 85,000 clones, approximately 95% observed once, and the top ten hold approximately 18%. Germline assignment: CDR1 KGHSH and CDR2 LQKENI. V was clipped by 6 bases and J by 1 base, with 15 bases between them. CDR3 length: 15 residues. Sequenced sample: CD8+ T cells sorted from blood. The sequence derives from a human donor in good health. The chain is built from TRBV18 and TRBJ1-1, with TRBD1 as a possible D gene (6 bases). CDR3 DNA: TGTGCCAGCTCCCAGATACCCAGGGGGAACACTGAAGCTTTCTTT. Translation gives CASSQIPRGNTEAFF.